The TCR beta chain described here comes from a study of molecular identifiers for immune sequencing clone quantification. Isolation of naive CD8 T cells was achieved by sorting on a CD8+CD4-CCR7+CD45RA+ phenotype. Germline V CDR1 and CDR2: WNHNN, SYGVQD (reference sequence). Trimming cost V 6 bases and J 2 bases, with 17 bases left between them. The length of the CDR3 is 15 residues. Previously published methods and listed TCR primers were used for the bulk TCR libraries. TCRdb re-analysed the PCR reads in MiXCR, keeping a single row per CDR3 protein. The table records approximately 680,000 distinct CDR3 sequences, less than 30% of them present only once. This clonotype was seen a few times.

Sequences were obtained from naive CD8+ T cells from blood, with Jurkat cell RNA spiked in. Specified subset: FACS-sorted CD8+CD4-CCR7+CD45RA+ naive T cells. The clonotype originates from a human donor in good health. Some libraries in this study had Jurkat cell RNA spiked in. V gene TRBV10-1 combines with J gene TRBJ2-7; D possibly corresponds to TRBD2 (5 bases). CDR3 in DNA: TGCGCCAGCAGCCCCCACCCGACTACGACCTACGAGCAGTACTTC. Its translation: CASSPHPTTTYEQYF.